What follows are 5 T cell receptor beta chains derived from one specimen sequenced in a study of early T cells in non-severe SARS-CoV-2 infection (dated by TCRdb to the early 2020s). The library was produced with 5' RACE. The instrument was a NextSeq 500. Through fastp at Q25 and MiXCR, TCRdb rebuilt clones from the public reads, retaining in-frame beta chains. Identical CDR3 proteins give one entry, which carries the most common genes and DNA. This sample has about 64,000 distinct CDR3 sequences in its table, and around 12% of those were observed once. 4% to 5% of the sample comes from the top ten. Sequences were obtained from whole blood. Every receptor here comes from an adult who was a healthcare worker with PCR-confirmed SARS-CoV-2 infection or an uninfected control (not recorded which).

The V and J genes are TRBV11-2 and TRBJ2-5; 9 bases fit TRBD2. The CDR3 extends over 15 amino acids. Germline loops: CDR1 SGHAT, CDR2 FQNNGV. With 5 bases clipped from V and 2 bases from J, the junction kept 6 bases outside the gene matches. The CDR3 sequence is CASSLSGGPQETQYF. CDR3 nucleotide sequence: TGTGCCAGCAGCCTTAGCGGGGGACCTCAAGAGACCCAGTACTTC.

The genes are TRBV7-3 and TRBJ1-6; D is uncertain. The CDR3 totals 14 residues. Between the trimmed V and J ends, which lost 2 bases and 3 bases, there was a span of 5 bases. Germline-derived CDR1 and CDR2 are SGHTA and FQGTGA. The CDR3 sequence is CASSLGDYNSPLHF. CDR3 in DNA: TGTGCCAGCAGCTTAGGGGACTATAATTCACCCCTCCACTTT.

This chain links TRBV4-1 with TRBJ1-4; D gene ambiguous. This CDR3 comprises 15 residues. Trimming left V 4 bases short and J 5 bases short, with 14 bases between. Germline V gene data show CDR1 as MGHRA and CDR2 as YSYEKL. CDR3: CASSPGSVRNEKLFF. The CDR3 nucleotides read TGCGCCAGCAGCCCTGGGTCGGTCAGAAATGAAAAACTGTTTTTT.

This clonotype has just a few counts. V gene TRBV5-6 combines with J gene TRBJ1-2; D unresolved. This CDR3 is 14 amino acids long. From germline, CDR1 is SGHDT and CDR2 YYEEEE. V was cut by 0 bases and J by 3 bases, with 9 bases left in between. The CDR3 loop is CASSLARNDYGYTF. CDR3 DNA sequence: TGTGCCAGCAGCTTGGCCAGAAATGACTATGGCTACACCTTC.

This clonotype was observed many times. The chain has TRBV10-3 and TRBJ1-1; 10 bases line up with TRBD1. The germline gives CDR1 ENHRY, CDR2 SYGVKD. This CDR3 contains 13 residues. V was pared by 8 bases and J by 3 bases, with 3 bases of the junction left unmatched. The CDR3 DNA follows: TGTGCCATCGGGACAGGGGAAGACACTGAAGCTTTCTTT. This encodes CAIGTGEDTEAFF.